One sample yielded the 15 T cell receptor beta chains listed below, sequenced in a study of blood T cell repertoires in COVID-19. Sequencing used immunoSEQ multiplex PCR; TCRdb keeps in-frame clones, though not all of them. The sample includes 150,000 or so clones, around 87% of them seen just once. Sequenced input: PBMCs or T cells enriched from blood (not recorded which). The source of these receptors is a woman between 50 and 59 years old who had recovered from COVID-19.

The gene calls are TRBV3-1 (or the pseudogene TRBV3-2) and TRBJ2-1; D is uncertain. Per germline, CDR1 LGHDT and CDR2 YNNKEL (reference sequence). The V end was cut by 0 bases, the J end by 4 bases, with 10 bases between. The CDR3 totals 15 residues. The CDR3 DNA reads as TGTGCCAGCAGCCAAGATCTGGGCCGTTACAATGAGCAGTTCTTC. Protein product: CASSQDLGRYNEQFF.

The chain couples TRBV6-5 to TRBJ2-3, with D possibly TRBD2 on 7 matching bases. V shed 2 bases and J shed 5 bases, with 14 bases lying between them. CDR3 length: 15 residues. The V gene's germline CDR1 is MNHEY and CDR2 SVGAGI. As DNA, the CDR3 is TGTGCCAGCAGTTACCGGCAGGGAGGGGGAGATACGCAGTATTTT. It encodes CASSYRQGGGDTQYF.

The chain combines TRBV24-1 with TRBJ1-2, with D perhaps matching TRBD1 (5 bases). The CDR3 covers 13 residues. V gave up 3 bases and J gave up 4 bases, with 8 bases separating them. Germline CDR1 and CDR2: KGHDR and SFDVKD. CDR3 bases: TGTGCCACCAGTGATCCAGGGTTCTATGGCTACACCTTC. Protein product: CATSDPGFYGYTF.

This rearrangement joins TRBV7-8 to TRBJ1-2, with D maybe TRBD1 (5 bases). Per the germline V gene, CDR1 is SGHVS and CDR2 is FQNEAQ. V was pared by 3 bases and J by 3 bases, with 8 bases between. The CDR3 spans 13 residues. CDR3: CASSFRQHYGYTF. CDR3 nucleotides: TGTGCCAGCAGCTTCAGACAGCACTATGGCTACACCTTC.

This chain uses TRBV11-2 with TRBJ2-3; a weak D match, TRBD2 (5 bases). The CDR3 has 15 residues. The germline V and J ends were trimmed by 2 bases and 0 bases, with 9 bases remaining between them. CDR1 is SGHAT and CDR2 is FQNNGV in the germline V gene. Here the CDR3 reads CASSLRGLSTDTQYF. As DNA, the CDR3 is TGTGCCAGCAGCTTACGAGGGCTTAGCACAGATACGCAGTATTTT. The full variable domain, its missing parts supplied by reference TRBV11-2 and TRBJ2-3, is EAGVAQSPRYKIIEKRQSVAFWCNPISGHATLYWYQQILGQGPKLLIQFQNNGVVDDSQLPKDRFSAERLKGVDSTLKIQPAKLEDSAVYLCASSLRGLSTDTQYFGPGTRLTVL.

The rearrangement joins TRBV11-2 to TRBJ2-1, with 7 bases aligning to TRBD2. This CDR3 has 16 residues. CDR1 is SGHAT and CDR2 is FQNNGV in the germline V gene. V trimming: 1 base; J trimming: 4 bases; junction bases outside the gene matches: 7. This CDR3 is CASSLGGLAAYNEQFF. In DNA form, the CDR3 reads TGTGCCAGCAGCTTAGGAGGGCTAGCGGCATACAATGAGCAGTTCTTC. Full variable domain (missing parts from reference TRBV11-2 and TRBJ2-1): EAGVAQSPRYKIIEKRQSVAFWCNPISGHATLYWYQQILGQGPKLLIQFQNNGVVDDSQLPKDRFSAERLKGVDSTLKIQPAKLEDSAVYLCASSLGGLAAYNEQFFGPGTRLTVL.

The rearrangement uses TRBV7-3 and TRBJ2-6; 8 positions match TRBD2. The germline CDR1 and CDR2 sequences are SGHTA and FQGTGA. The V gene end was trimmed by 5 bases and the J gene end by 0 bases; junction bases not matched to a gene: 9. There are 18 residues in the CDR3. In DNA, the CDR3 is TGTGCCAGCAGCCCCTCCGGGACTAGAGGCTCTGGGGCCAACGTCCTGACTTTC. This encodes CASSPSGTRGSGANVLTF.

The chain carries TRBV9 and TRBJ2-7; 8 bases map to TRBD2. V lost 0 bases to trimming and J lost 2 bases; unmatched junction nucleotides: 7. Germline CDR1 and CDR2: SGDLS and YYNGEE. This CDR3 spans 16 amino acids. DNA for the CDR3: TGTGCCAGCAGCGTAGCGGAGCGGGGGAACACCTACGAGCAGTACTTC. Translating it yields CASSVAERGNTYEQYF.

V usage is TRBV27 and J usage is TRBJ2-1; 7 bases are shared with TRBD1. Unmatched junction bases numbered 11, after V lost 4 bases and J lost 8 bases. Per the germline V gene, CDR1 is MNHEY and CDR2 is SMNVEV (reference sequence). The CDR3 runs 15 residues. The CDR3 DNA sequence: TGTGCCAGCAGTTCTTCCGACAGGGATGGGGATGAGCAGTTCTTC. Residues: CASSSSDRDGDEQFF.

The chain employs TRBV28 and TRBJ1-1; no definite D call. Germline values: CDR1 MDHEN, CDR2 SYDVKM. Trimming pared 3 bases from V and 11 bases from J, leaving 19 bases between. This CDR3 region has 14 residues. The CDR3: CASSLVAVPGGAFF. CDR3 in DNA: TGTGCCAGCAGTTTGGTGGCAGTCCCCGGAGGGGCTTTCTTT.

The chain uses TRBV9 and TRBJ2-1, with no clear D. From germline, CDR1 is SGDLS and CDR2 YYNGEE. V was trimmed by 0 bases and J by 0 bases, leaving 4 bases between them. CDR3 length: 14 residues. This CDR3 is CASSVDFSYNEQFF. DNA of the CDR3: TGTGCCAGCAGCGTAGACTTCTCCTACAATGAGCAGTTCTTC.

The chain couples TRBV4-2 to TRBJ1-5; D might be TRBD1 (6 bases). CDR3 length: 15 amino acids. The V end was cut by 0 bases, the J end by 6 bases, with 12 bases between. The germline CDR1 and CDR2 sequences are LGHNA and YNFKEQ. CDR3 region: CASSQDGRGTQPQHF. CDR3 bases: TGTGCCAGCAGCCAAGATGGGAGGGGGACTCAGCCCCAGCATTTT.

The rearrangement joins TRBV7-2 to TRBJ1-1; possible D gene TRBD1, 6 bases. The germline V gene has CDR1 SGHTA and CDR2 FQGNSA. The CDR3 consists of 13 residues. The V end lost 1 base, the J end lost 7 bases, and 10 bases lay between the germline ends. The CDR3, as DNA: TGTGCCAGCAGCTTAGGACAGGCCCGTGAAGCTTTCTTT. Amino acids: CASSLGQAREAFF.

This clone was seen once. The chain has TRBV29-1 and TRBJ1-2, with TRBD1 matching over 7 bases. V shed 6 bases, J shed 2 bases, and the junction held 3 bases outside the gene matches. This CDR3 has 12 amino acids. Germline CDR1 SQVTM, CDR2 ANQGSEA. The CDR3 sequence: CSVDRANYGYTF. Here the CDR3 DNA reads TGCAGCGTCGACAGGGCAAACTATGGCTACACCTTC.

The chain has TRBV29-1 and TRBJ2-3; TRBD1 matches at 7 bases. The CDR3 contains 13 residues. V lost 8 bases to trimming and J lost 2 bases; unmatched junction nucleotides: 7. CDR1 and CDR2 (germline): SQVTM, ANQGSEA. DNA for the CDR3: TGCAGCTTCGACAGGGCCCCCACAGATACGCAGTATTTT. This translates into CSFDRAPTDTQYF.